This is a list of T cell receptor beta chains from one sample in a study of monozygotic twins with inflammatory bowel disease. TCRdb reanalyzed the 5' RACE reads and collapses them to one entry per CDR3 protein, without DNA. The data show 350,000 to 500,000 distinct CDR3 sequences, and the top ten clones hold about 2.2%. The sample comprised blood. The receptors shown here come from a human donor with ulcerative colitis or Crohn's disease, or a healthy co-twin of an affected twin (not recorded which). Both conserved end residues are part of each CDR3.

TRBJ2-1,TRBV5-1,CASSSPWGGWGDEQFF
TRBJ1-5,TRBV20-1,CSASEGASGQPQHF
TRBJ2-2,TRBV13,CASSLWENTGELFF
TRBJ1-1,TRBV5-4,CASSLTQLLNTEAFF
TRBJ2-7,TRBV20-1,CSAQGQGSTYEQYF
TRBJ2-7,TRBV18,CASSPSKKPNSPGEQYF
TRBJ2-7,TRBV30,CAWSWEGSYEQYF
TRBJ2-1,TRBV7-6,CASSLASFGTGWNEQFF
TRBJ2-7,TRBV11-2,CASSPGTSGRALLSEQYF
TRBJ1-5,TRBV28,CASSTLYSTVGQPQHF
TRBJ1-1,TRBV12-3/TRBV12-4,CASTRGPENTEAFF
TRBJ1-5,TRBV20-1,CSAMTGEGSQPQHF
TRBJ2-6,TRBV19,CASSVSTGDSGANVLTF
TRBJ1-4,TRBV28,CASSSGTGGAGEKLFF
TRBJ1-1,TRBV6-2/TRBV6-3,CASSYGYVNTEAFF
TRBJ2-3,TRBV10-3,CAISTGLFSGIVNTQYF
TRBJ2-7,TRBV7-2,CASSPQPGLSVNEQYF
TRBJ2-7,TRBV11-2,CASSYIRGEQYF
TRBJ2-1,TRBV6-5,CASISGPEQFF
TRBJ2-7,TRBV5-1,CASSLGTWGTYEQYF
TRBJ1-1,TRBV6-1,CASFLLIGVTEAFF
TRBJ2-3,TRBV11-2,CASSLGTQRDTDTQYF
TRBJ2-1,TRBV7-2,CASSLGGIPGVDEQFF
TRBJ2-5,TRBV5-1,CASSFGYIQETQYF
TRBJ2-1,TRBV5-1,CASTGGGGYNEQFF
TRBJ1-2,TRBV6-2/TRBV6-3,CASSYSERYPYGYTF
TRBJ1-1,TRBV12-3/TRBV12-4,CASSLGSNNRNLNTEAFF
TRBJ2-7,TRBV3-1,CASSHHSGASSYEQYF
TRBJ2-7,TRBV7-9,CASSDYVETSDEQYF
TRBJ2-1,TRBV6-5,CASSYSHKNNEQFF
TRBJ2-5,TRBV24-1,CATSDPGTGAAETQYF
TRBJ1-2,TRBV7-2,CASSLGLVTSGYTF
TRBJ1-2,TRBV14,CASSQRGLGYTF
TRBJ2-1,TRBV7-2,CASSLGGGLAKNEQFF
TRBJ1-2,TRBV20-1,CSATTGLYGYTF